The 18 T cell receptor beta chains reported below all come from one sample, sequenced in a study of T cells in Graves' hyperthyroidism and ophthalmopathy. Authors of the study amplified TCR beta CDR3 regions from RNA transcripts. TCR CDR3 regions were first amplified by RT-PCR with HTBI primers. A single record per CDR3 protein comes from TCRdb applying MiXCR to the multiplex PCR reads. The table lists roughly 200,000 distinct CDR3 sequences, about 15% of them singletons. Sequencing was performed on blood. Receptors originate from a woman between 50 and 59 years old with Graves' hyperthyroidism.

This clonotype was observed many times. The V gene is TRBV20-1, the J gene TRBJ2-1; tentatively, D is TRBD2 (6 bases). The CDR3 runs 12 residues. V was trimmed by 6 bases and J by 10 bases, leaving 16 bases between them. Germline V gene lookup returns CDR1 DFQATT and CDR2 SNEGSKA (reference sequence). CDR3 nucleotides: TGCAGTGCCGGGTGGCAGCGGGCCGAGCAGTTCTTC. Amino acid sequence: CSAGWQRAEQFF.

This clonotype was counted at least ten times. This chain connects TRBV4-1 to TRBJ2-7; 10 bases fit TRBD1. Germline-derived CDR1 and CDR2 are MGHRA and YSYEKL. After removal of 0 bases from V and 5 bases from J, the junction contained 4 bases not matched to a gene. CDR3 size: 15 residues. CDR3 DNA: TGCGCCAGCAGCCAAGATGGGACAGGGGTTAACGAGCAGTACTTC. Translation gives CASSQDGTGVNEQYF.

In its sample, this clonotype was seen many times. The genes are TRBV9 and TRBJ1-2, with D unresolved. The CDR3 spans 13 residues. CDR1 and CDR2 from the germline V gene are SGDLS and YYNGEE. V gave up 3 bases and J gave up 7 bases, with 13 bases separating them. The CDR3 DNA follows: TGTGCCAGCAGCGAGACCCATTCCGGTGGCTACACCTTC. Translating gives CASSETHSGGYTF.

Comment on this clonotype: A clone one base away is much larger, so this may be a read error. The chain joins TRBV4-1 to TRBJ2-7; TRBD2 matches at 7 bases. Germline loops: CDR1 MGHRA, CDR2 YSYEKL. This CDR3 comprises 13 residues. CDR3 region: CASGQPSGYEQYF. DNA of the CDR3: TGTGCCAGCGGCCAACCTAGCGGCTACGAGCAGTACTTC.

The chain joins TRBV3-1 to TRBJ2-3; maybe TRBD2 (7 bases). Looked up from germline, CDR1 is LGHDT and CDR2 is YNNKEL (reference sequence). With 7 bases removed from V and 6 bases from J, the gap between germline ends came to 17 bases. The CDR3 is 14 residues long. CDR3 region: CASTGRGRLDTQYF. In nucleotides, the CDR3 is TGTGCCAGCACCGGGCGGGGGCGCCTCGATACGCAGTATTTT.

This clonotype occurred many times. The chain couples TRBV9 to TRBJ2-4; TRBD2 is a possible D gene (6 bases). The germline V gene encodes CDR1 SGDLS and CDR2 YYNGEE. V lost 0 bases to trimming and J lost 9 bases, with 19 bases between them. The CDR3 length is 16 residues. The CDR3 DNA sequence: TGTGCCAGCAGCGTAGCAGCGGGTGAGATTCCTCGCATTCAGTACTTC. Its translation is CASSVAAGEIPRIQYF.

This clonotype was seen at least ten times. The junction departs from germline at one end; a sequencing error may be responsible. The chain recombines TRBV12-3 or TRBV12-4 with TRBJ2-5, with 10 bases that match TRBD2. The CDR3 is 15 amino acids. CDR3 nucleotides: TGTGCCAGCAGTATAGCGGGAGGACGAAGGGAGACCCAGTACTTC. Translating it yields CASSIAGGRRETQYF.

This chain joins TRBV10-3 and TRBJ1-3, with D perhaps TRBD1 (5 bases). Between the trimmed V and J ends, which lost 10 bases and 9 bases, there was a span of 22 bases. The CDR3 runs to 14 residues. CDR1 and CDR2 from the germline V gene are ENHRY and SYGVKD. CDR3 coding DNA: TGTGCCACGATAAACTCCGGGGCCGGGGGCACCATATATTTT. It translates to CATINSGAGGTIYF.

This clonotype has just one count. The CDR3 here is CASSLRTFSNEKLFF. CDR3 DNA sequence: TGTGCCAGCAGTCTCCGGACATTTTCTAATGAAAAACTGTTTTTT. The chain couples TRBV28 to TRBJ1-4; maybe TRBD1 (5 bases). The CDR3 loop spans 15 amino acids. The V end was cut by 5 bases, the J end by 3 bases, with 13 bases between. In germline, CDR1 is MDHEN, CDR2 SYDVKM.

This clonotype was found many times. V and J are TRBV6-2 or TRBV6-3 and TRBJ2-7; 9 bases line up with TRBD1. J was trimmed by 6 bases and V by 5 bases; bases with no gene match: 8. The CDR3 loop spans 14 amino acids. CDR1 and CDR2 from the germline V gene are MNHEY and SVGEGT. The CDR3 region is CASSPGTGLSEQYF. The CDR3 DNA is TGTGCCAGCAGTCCCGGGACAGGGTTGTCCGAGCAGTACTTC.

This clonotype has at least ten counts. The chain couples TRBV7-3 to TRBJ2-1; possibly TRBD1 for D (6 bases). Germline CDR1 and CDR2: SGHTA and FQGTGA. The CDR3 extends over 14 amino acids. V dropped 6 bases and J dropped 5 bases, with 14 bases sitting between them. The CDR3 loop reads CASRQGGNNNEQFF. As DNA, the CDR3 is TGTGCCAGCAGACAAGGGGGTAATAACAATGAGCAGTTCTTC.

This clonotype has just a few counts. A much larger clone differs from this one at a single base, so this may be a read error. This sequence joins TRBV12-3 or TRBV12-4 and TRBJ1-1; a weak D match, TRBD1 (5 bases). The CDR3 covers 13 residues. V was pared by 4 bases and J by 6 bases, with 12 bases between. CDR3 amino acids: CASSSEDKAEAFF. CDR3 bases: TGTGCCAGCAGTTCAGAGGACAAGGCTGAAGCTTTCTTT.

The chain couples TRBV12-5 to TRBJ2-1, with a tentative D call TRBD2 (6 bases). The V and J ends lost 1 base and 7 bases respectively, with 20 bases between them. Germline-derived CDR1 and CDR2 are LGHNT and FRNRAP. This CDR3 has 17 amino acids. This chain's CDR3 is CASGLATRLQEGNEQFF. The CDR3 bases are TGTGCTAGTGGTTTGGCGACCAGACTGCAGGAGGGGAATGAGCAGTTCTTC.

This clonotype was counted between two and nine times. This chain joins TRBV7-9 and TRBJ1-2; D ambiguous. This CDR3 spans 15 amino acids. V was pared by 1 base and J by 7 bases, with 16 bases between. Germline V gene data show CDR1 as SEHNR and CDR2 as FQNEAQ (reference sequence). CDR3 DNA: TGTGCCAGCAGCTTAGATTCCCCAAGGACGGGTGGCTACACCTTC. As protein: CASSLDSPRTGGYTF.

This clonotype showed up just a few times. The chain uses TRBV7-9 and TRBJ2-7; possibly TRBD1 or TRBD2 for D (5 bases each). Per germline, CDR1 SEHNR and CDR2 FQNEAQ (reference sequence). This CDR3 is 12 amino acids long. Trimming pared 7 bases from V and 7 bases from J, leaving 14 bases between. CDR3 in DNA: TGTGCCAGCACCCGGGGCCTGAGGGAGCAGTACTTC. Encoded protein: CASTRGLREQYF.

This clonotype was counted only a few times. The CDR3 sequence: CASSLVFRPPYEQYF. The CDR3 DNA reads as TGTGCCAGCAGCTTAGTATTCAGGCCCCCCTACGAGCAGTACTTC. The genes are TRBV11-3 and TRBJ2-7; D uncertain. This CDR3 is built from 15 residues. The V and J ends lost 1 base and 2 bases respectively, with 12 bases between them. CDR1 SGHNT and CDR2 YENEEA come from the germline V gene.

This clonotype occurred many times. The chain has TRBV4-2 and TRBJ1-1, with unresolved D. V shed 1 base and J shed 5 bases, with 14 bases lying between them. The CDR3 extends over 15 amino acids. Germline-derived CDR1 and CDR2 are LGHNA and YNFKEQ. CDR3 sequence (DNA): TGTGCCAGCAGCCAAGGGCCACCGCGGGGAACTGAAGCTTTCTTT. Its translation: CASSQGPPRGTEAFF.

This clonotype was counted ten times or more. The gene calls are TRBV2 and TRBJ1-3; D is unclear. This CDR3 has 15 amino acids. Trimming pared 4 bases from V and 2 bases from J, leaving 12 bases between. In germline, CDR1 is SNHLY, CDR2 FYNNEI. The CDR3 bases are TGTGCCAGCAGTGTAGACTCTGGACCTGGAAACACCATATATTTT. Translating it yields CASSVDSGPGNTIYF.